The subject of this entry is one T cell receptor (beta chain). This entry is derived from a study of Graves' ophthalmopathy and Graves' hyperthyroidism. Scientists amplified the TCR beta CDR3 regions from RNA transcripts. An opening RT-PCR round employed HTBI primers and preceded a second-round multiplex PCR. TCRdb independently ran MiXCR on the multiplex PCR reads; one entry per CDR3 protein. In the table there are about 700,000 distinct CDR3 sequences, about 41% of which are singletons. The CDR3 spans 14 residues. With V trimmed by 8 bases and J by 4 bases, 10 bases remained unmatched. Germline values: CDR1 WSHSY, CDR2 SAAADI.

Sequenced input: peripheral blood. The sequence derives from an adult man with Graves' ophthalmopathy. V usage is TRBV10-2 and J usage is TRBJ1-1, with 7 positions matching TRBD1. DNA of the CDR3: TGCGCCAGCGGAAAAAGGGGGCTGGGCACTGAAGCTTTCTTT. It is translated as CASGKRGLGTEAFF.